This TCR beta chain was documented in a study of somatic mutations in cytotoxic T cells in rheumatoid arthritis (dated by TCRdb to about 2017). About the investigation overall: Right after diagnosis and prior to the start of any treatment, more than 25 ml EDTA of peripheral blood was drawn from patients. Sorted V beta1+ cells also underwent TCRB sequencing, and some V beta antibody-stained T-cell populations were flow-sorted at nearly 100% purity on a FACSAria II or Sony SH800. In newly diagnosed rheumatoid arthritis without treatment, the study examined if expanded CD8+ T-cell clones harbor somatic mutations, relying on TCRB deep sequencing to characterize clonality. For about 60 rheumatoid arthritis patients and fewer than 25 healthy controls, TCRB deep sequencing was carried out. The median ages of the patient and control groups were essentially identical.

TCRB CDR3 sequencing used the immunoSEQ assay on genomic DNA. Per the authors' processing: Patient CD8+ clones larger than 1% were compared against published virus-specific TCRB sequences, and only a few matched. Only productive TCRB rearrangements were included in the analyses. Clonality was calculated as a Shannon entropy-based productive clonality index, and a clone was defined by a unique TCRB CDR3 sequence. Repertoire overlap for a pair of samples was computed from each clone's template counts relative to total templates per sample. Flow cytometry-measured V-gene usage correlated with V-gene usage from TCRB sequencing, with a Spearman r of approximately 0.66. In its TCRdb copy, this immuneACCESS table keeps in-frame sequences only and misses some clones. Where compared with another copy, unresolved V genes explain less than half of these, and the others have no known cause. That table supplies the V and J calls and clone size; D and trimming were determined from the DNA. Here the sample has around 11,000 clones; 55% to 75% occur a single time. The top ten constitute roughly 37% of the sample.

Positive magnetic bead selection on an AutoMACS was used to isolate CD4+ and CD8+ cells, with flow cytometry used to check purity. Clonal expansions were first screened by flow cytometry with a TCR V beta antibody panel, then characterized by TCRB deep sequencing of sorted CD8+ fractions. Peripheral blood mononuclear cells were obtained using density gradient separation with Ficoll-Paque PLUS. DNA was extracted from CD4-enriched, CD8-enriched or PBMC samples with Nucleospin Tissue or Tissue XS kits and quantified with a Qubit 2.0 fluorometer. The paper's findings and limits, for the study overall: Healthy controls showed no age-related increase in CD8+ clonality, whereas patients did (Spearman r ≈ 0.5). CD8+ T-cell clonality did not differ significantly between rheumatoid arthritis patients and age-matched healthy controls. The antigen targets of the expanded CD8+ clones were unknown, and absence from virus-specific databases did not rule out viral specificity. The finding that TRBV07 was slightly underrepresented in patients was left unadjusted for multiple comparisons. In 8 out of 65 patients, more than 20% of CD8+ cells belonged to the largest CD8+ clone, while several identical CD8+ TCRB sequences were shared between blood and synovial fluid.

Its CDR3 holds 13 amino acids, cysteine through phenylalanine. Solely the CDR3 DNA is kept, with 39 bases framed from the first base. The trim is 8 bases for V and 1 base for J, with a gap of 9 bases between the germline ends. CDR1 and CDR2 are drawn from the germline V gene: MNHEY, SVGAGI. About this clone: No antigen is known for it. Within one base of it there is no much larger clone, and no base qualities were kept.

The chain joins TRBV6-5 to TRBJ1-5; TRBD1 could be the D gene, as 5 bases match. The sequence was collected from an adult with rheumatoid arthritis. The sequenced sample consisted of CD8+ T cells sorted from blood. The CDR3 here reads CASGARSNQPQHF. The DNA is TGTGCCAGCGGGGCGCGGAGCAATCAGCCCCAGCATTTT.